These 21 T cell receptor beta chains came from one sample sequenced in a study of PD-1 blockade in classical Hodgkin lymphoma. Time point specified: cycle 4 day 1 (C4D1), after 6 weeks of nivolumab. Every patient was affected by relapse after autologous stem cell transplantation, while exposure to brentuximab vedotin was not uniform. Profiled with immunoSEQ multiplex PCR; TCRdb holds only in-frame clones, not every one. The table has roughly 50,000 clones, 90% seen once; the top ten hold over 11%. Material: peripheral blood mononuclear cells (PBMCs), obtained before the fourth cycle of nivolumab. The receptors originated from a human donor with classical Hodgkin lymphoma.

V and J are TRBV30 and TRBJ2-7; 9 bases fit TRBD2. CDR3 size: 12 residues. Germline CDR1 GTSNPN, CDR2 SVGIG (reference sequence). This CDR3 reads CAVAGVTYEQYF. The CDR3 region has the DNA TGTGCTGTAGCGGGAGTGACCTACGAGCAGTACTTC.

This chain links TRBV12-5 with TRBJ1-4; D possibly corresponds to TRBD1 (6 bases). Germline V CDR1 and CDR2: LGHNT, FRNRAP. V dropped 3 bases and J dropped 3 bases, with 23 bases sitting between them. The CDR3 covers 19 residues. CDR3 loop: CASGFDIYSTGGPNEKLFF. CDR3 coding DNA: TGTGCTAGTGGTTTCGACATATACTCTACGGGGGGCCCTAATGAAAAACTGTTTTTT.

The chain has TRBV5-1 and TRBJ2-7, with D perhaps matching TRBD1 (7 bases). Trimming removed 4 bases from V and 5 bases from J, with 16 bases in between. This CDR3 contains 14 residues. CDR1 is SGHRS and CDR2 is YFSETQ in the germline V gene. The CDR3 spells CASSQRGDSHEQYF. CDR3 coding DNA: TGCGCCAGCAGCCAAAGGGGGGACAGCCACGAGCAGTACTTC.

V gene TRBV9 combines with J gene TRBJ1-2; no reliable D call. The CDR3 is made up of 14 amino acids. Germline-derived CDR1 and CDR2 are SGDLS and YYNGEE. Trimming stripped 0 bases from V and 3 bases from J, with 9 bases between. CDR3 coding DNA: TGTGCCAGCAGCGTAGATAGGACTCACTATGGCTACACCTTC. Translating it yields CASSVDRTHYGYTF.

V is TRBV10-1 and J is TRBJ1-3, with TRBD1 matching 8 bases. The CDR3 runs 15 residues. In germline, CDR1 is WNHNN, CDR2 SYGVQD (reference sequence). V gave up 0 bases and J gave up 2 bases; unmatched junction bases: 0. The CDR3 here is CASSESTGAGNTIYF. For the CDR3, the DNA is TGCGCCAGCAGTGAGTCGACAGGGGCTGGAAACACCATATATTTT.

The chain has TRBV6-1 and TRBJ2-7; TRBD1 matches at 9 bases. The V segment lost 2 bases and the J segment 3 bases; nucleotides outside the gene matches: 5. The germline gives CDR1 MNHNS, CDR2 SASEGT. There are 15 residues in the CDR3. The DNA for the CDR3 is TGTGCCAGCAGTGAAAAAAAGACAGGGGGCTACGAGCAGTACTTC. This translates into CASSEKKTGGYEQYF.

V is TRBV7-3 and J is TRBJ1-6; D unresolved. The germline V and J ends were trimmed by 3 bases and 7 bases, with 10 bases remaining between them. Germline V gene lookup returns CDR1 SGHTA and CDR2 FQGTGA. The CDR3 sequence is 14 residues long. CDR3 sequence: CASSFGVYNSPLHF. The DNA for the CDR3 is TGTGCCAGCAGCTTCGGGGTCTACAATTCACCCCTCCACTTT.

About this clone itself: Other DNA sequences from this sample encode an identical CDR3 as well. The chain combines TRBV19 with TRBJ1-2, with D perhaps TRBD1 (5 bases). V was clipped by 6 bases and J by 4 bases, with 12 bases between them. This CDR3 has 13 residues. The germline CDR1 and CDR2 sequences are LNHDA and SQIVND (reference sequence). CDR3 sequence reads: CASSRDGAYGYTF. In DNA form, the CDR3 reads TGTGCCAGTAGCCGGGACGGGGCCTATGGCTACACCTTC.

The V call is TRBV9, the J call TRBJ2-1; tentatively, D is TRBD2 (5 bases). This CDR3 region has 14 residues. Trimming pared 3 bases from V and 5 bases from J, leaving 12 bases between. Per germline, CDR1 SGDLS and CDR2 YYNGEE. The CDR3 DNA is TGTGCCAGCAGCGGGAGGAGGCCCCACAATGAGCAGTTCTTC. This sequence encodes CASSGRRPHNEQFF.

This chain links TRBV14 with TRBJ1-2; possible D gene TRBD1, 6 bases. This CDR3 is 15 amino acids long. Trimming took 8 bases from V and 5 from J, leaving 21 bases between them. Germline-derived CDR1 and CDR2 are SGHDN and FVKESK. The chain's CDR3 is CASGNFGQLSYGYTF. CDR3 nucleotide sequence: TGTGCCAGCGGCAATTTTGGACAGCTTAGTTATGGCTACACCTTC.

In DNA form, the CDR3 reads TGTGCCAGCAGTTACTCCCCGATCTCTGAAAAACTGTTTTTT. It yields the protein CASSYSPISEKLFF. J is TRBJ1-4 and V is TRBV6-5; D not resolved. Germline CDR1 is MNHEY and CDR2 is SVGAGI. The length of the CDR3 is 14 residues. V lost 0 bases to trimming and J lost 7 bases, with 9 bases between them.

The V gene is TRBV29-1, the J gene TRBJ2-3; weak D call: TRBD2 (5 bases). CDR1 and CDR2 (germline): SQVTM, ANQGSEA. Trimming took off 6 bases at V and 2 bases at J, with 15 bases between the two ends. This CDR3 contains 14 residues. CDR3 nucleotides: TGCAGCGTGGAGGACGGGATTTACACAGATACGCAGTATTTT. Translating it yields CSVEDGIYTDTQYF.

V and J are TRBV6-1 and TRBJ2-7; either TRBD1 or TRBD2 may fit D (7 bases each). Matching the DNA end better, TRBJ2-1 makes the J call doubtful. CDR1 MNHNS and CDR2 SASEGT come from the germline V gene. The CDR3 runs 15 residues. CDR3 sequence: CASSPTGEGYNEQFF. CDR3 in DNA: TGTGCCAGCAGTCCCACAGGGGAGGGCTACAATGAGCAGTTCTTC.

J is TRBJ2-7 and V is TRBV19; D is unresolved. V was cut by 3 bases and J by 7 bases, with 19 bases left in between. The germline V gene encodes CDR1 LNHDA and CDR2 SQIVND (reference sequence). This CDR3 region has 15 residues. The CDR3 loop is CASSIWVAPILEQYF. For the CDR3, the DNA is TGTGCCAGTAGTATTTGGGTAGCTCCCATCCTGGAGCAGTACTTC.

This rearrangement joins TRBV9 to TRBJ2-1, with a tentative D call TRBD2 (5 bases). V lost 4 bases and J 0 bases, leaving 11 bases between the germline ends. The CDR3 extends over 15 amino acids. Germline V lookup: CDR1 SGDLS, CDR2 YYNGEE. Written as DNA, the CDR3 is TGTGCCAGCAGCTCCACCGGGGACTCCTACAATGAGCAGTTCTTC. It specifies CASSSTGDSYNEQFF.

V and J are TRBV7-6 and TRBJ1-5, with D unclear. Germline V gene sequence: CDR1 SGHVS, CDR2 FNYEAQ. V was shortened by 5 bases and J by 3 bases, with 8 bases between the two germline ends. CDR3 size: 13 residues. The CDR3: CASSLALNQPQHF. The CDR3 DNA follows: TGTGCCAGCAGCCTTGCCCTCAATCAGCCCCAGCATTTT.

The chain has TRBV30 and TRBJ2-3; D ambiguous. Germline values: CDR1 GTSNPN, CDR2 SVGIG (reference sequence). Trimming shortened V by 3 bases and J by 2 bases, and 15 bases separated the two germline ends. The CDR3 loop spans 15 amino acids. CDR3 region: CAWSLGRAYTDTQYF. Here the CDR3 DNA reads TGTGCCTGGAGCCTGGGTCGAGCCTACACAGATACGCAGTATTTT.

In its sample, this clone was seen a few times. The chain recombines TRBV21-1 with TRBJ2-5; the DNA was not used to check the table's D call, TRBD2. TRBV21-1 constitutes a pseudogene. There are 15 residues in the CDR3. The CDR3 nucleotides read TGTGCCAGCAAACAACGGTGGACTAGATGTGTGACCCAGTACTTC. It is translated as CASKQRWTRCVTQYF.

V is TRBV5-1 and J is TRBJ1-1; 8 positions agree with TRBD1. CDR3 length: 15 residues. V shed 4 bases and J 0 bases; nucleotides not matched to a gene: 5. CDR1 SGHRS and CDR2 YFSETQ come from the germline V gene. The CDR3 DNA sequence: TGCGCCAGCAGCCCGGGGGGACAGGTGAACACTGAAGCTTTCTTT. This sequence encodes CASSPGGQVNTEAFF.

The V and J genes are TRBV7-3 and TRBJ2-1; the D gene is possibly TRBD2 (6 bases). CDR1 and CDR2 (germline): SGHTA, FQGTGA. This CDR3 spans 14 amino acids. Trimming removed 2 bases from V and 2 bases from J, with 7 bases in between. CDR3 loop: CASSLGTAYNEQFF. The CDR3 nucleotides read TGTGCCAGCAGCTTAGGGACTGCCTACAATGAGCAGTTCTTC.

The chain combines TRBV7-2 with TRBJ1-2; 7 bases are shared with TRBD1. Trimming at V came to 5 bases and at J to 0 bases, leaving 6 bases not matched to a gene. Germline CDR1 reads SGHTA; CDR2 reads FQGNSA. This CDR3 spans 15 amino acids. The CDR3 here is CASSRGGTANYGYTF. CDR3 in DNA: TGTGCCAGCAGCCGAGGGGGGACAGCTAACTATGGCTACACCTTC.